This T cell receptor (beta chain) was recorded in a study of blood T cell repertoires in COVID-19. Study context: Acute and convalescent COVID-19 samples came from the United States, Italy and Spain.

Clones were read by immunoSEQ multiplex PCR, and TCRdb kept only the in-frame ones, dropping some. The data show some 150,000 clones, 80% to 90% seen once. The CDR3 spans 14 residues. Germline trimming cut 1 base from V and 4 bases from J; bases unmatched to any gene: 5. Germline V gene lookup returns CDR1 SGHNT and CDR2 YYREEE (reference sequence). This chain uses TRBV5-4 with TRBJ2-7; 7 bases match TRBD2. Sequenced sample: peripheral blood. This clonotype originated in a woman aged 40 to 50 with acute or convalescent COVID-19. The CDR3 loop is CASSLLSGAYEQYF. CDR3 sequence (DNA): TGTGCCAGCAGCTTGTTAAGCGGGGCTTACGAGCAGTACTTC.